The entry that follows covers one T cell receptor (beta chain) sequence. Its matching antigen is unknown. An Oncomine TCR Beta short-read assay was used to sequence the DNA from cultured CD4+ T cells. TCRdb re-called the PCR reads through MiXCR, storing one row per CDR3 protein. This table has about 20,000 distinct CDR3 sequences, roughly 50% appearing once. Germline loops: CDR1 DFQATT, CDR2 SNEGSKA (reference sequence). The ends were cut back, 2 bases at V and 5 bases at J, with 15 bases in the middle. This CDR3 comprises 14 residues. The sample comes from a study of vaccination and CD4 T cells after COVID-19. Study-level background: Nasal swab PCR had shown SARS-CoV-2 positivity in the convalescent patients (about 9 mild cases, one severe case). Findings and limits, study-wide: Convalescent patients were relatively few, and early post-infection timepoints were missing.

This sample's treatment: approximately 11-day PBMC culture with coronavirus spike peptide pools or control peptides (ViraFEST assay). The V and J genes are TRBV20-1 and TRBJ2-5; maybe TRBD2 (5 bases). This clonotype was obtained from a human donor who had recovered from COVID-19. Sample: CD4+ T cells from blood, cultured in vitro. CDR3 protein: CSARLAGGKETQYF. The CDR3 DNA sequence: TGCAGTGCTAGACTGGCGGGTGGCAAGGAGACCCAGTACTTC.